This passage covers 7 T cell receptor beta chains from one sample sequenced in a study of molecular identifiers for immune sequencing clone quantification. TCRdb independently ran MiXCR on the PCR reads; one entry per CDR3 protein. Of about 68,000 distinct CDR3 sequences listed, about a sixth are singletons. The sequenced material came from naive CD8+ T cells from blood, with Jurkat cell RNA spiked in. Subset reported: FACS-sorted CD8+CD4-CCR7+CD45RA+ naive T cells. Receptors were obtained from a human donor in good health. Some libraries in this study had Jurkat cell RNA spiked in.

This clonotype was counted many times. The chain has TRBV28 and TRBJ2-2; D remains unclear. Germline V CDR1 and CDR2: MDHEN, SYDVKM. The CDR3 runs to 16 residues. V was cut by 1 base and J by 0 bases, with 9 bases left in between. The CDR3, as DNA: TGTGCCAGCAGTTTATCGGGCCCTTCGAACACCGGGGAGCTGTTTTTT. Its protein product is CASSLSGPSNTGELFF.

This clonotype was picked up many times. The chain carries TRBV29-1 and TRBJ2-5; D might be TRBD2 (6 bases). This CDR3 has 15 amino acids. Trimming cost V 2 bases and J 2 bases, with 15 bases left between them. Germline V gene sequence: CDR1 SQVTM, CDR2 ANQGSEA. The CDR3 DNA sequence: TGCAGCGTTGAATTAGGCAGGGAGGAACAAGAGACCCAGTACTTC. Protein product: CSVELGREEQETQYF.

This clonotype was detected only a few times. The chain links TRBV12-3 or TRBV12-4 to TRBJ1-2, with a tentative D call TRBD1 (5 bases). V gave up 4 bases and J gave up 8 bases, with 20 bases separating them. The CDR3 has 15 residues. CDR3 region: CASSSQAWQGGGYTF. As DNA, the CDR3 is TGTGCCAGCAGTTCCCAGGCGTGGCAGGGAGGAGGCTACACCTTC.

A word on this clonotype: A much larger clonotype is one base distant, so this may be a read error. V and J are TRBV24-1 and TRBJ1-2; D not certain. Germline V lookup: CDR1 KGHDR, CDR2 SFDVKD. The CDR3 extends over 13 amino acids. DNA for the CDR3: TGTGTCACCAGTAGTACCAGCAACTATGGCTACACCTTC. This encodes CVTSSTSNYGYTF.

This clonotype was seen repeatedly, ten times or more. The V call is TRBV27, the J call TRBJ2-7; D might be TRBD1 or TRBD2, each matching 5 bases. Trimming pared 5 bases from V and 2 bases from J, leaving 7 bases between. The germline CDR1 and CDR2 sequences are MNHEY and SMNVEV (reference sequence). The CDR3 length is 12 residues. In nucleotides, the CDR3 is TGTGCCAGCAGTCAGGGAGCCTACGAGCAGTACTTC. This sequence encodes CASSQGAYEQYF.

Many counts were recorded for this clonotype. The chain uses TRBV3-1 and TRBJ1-1; D uncertain. With 6 bases removed from V and 8 bases from J, the gap between germline ends came to 13 bases. CDR1 is LGHDT and CDR2 is YNNKEL in the germline V gene (reference sequence). CDR3 size: 12 residues. CDR3 bases: TGTGCCAGCAGATCCCCGAACAGCGAAGCTTTCTTT. Residues: CASRSPNSEAFF.

This clonotype was detected ten times or more. The chain employs TRBV28 and TRBJ2-5; possibly TRBD1 for D (6 bases). Trimming stripped 5 bases from V and 5 bases from J, with 18 bases between. Germline V lookup: CDR1 MDHEN, CDR2 SYDVKM. The CDR3 has 15 residues. CDR3 region: CASSPGVGVYETQYF. DNA for the CDR3: TGTGCCAGCAGTCCAGGGGTGGGGGTTTATGAGACCCAGTACTTC.